The TCR beta chain under discussion was sequenced for a study of T-cell reconstitution after alpha-beta-depleted transplantation in children. Preparation of the TCRbeta library used unique molecular identifiers. MiXCR, run by TCRdb on the PCR reads, gives a single entry per CDR3 protein. The sample holds 190,000 or so distinct CDR3 sequences; less than 15% are singletons and the top ten take roughly an eighth. The germline V gene has CDR1 GTSNPN and CDR2 SVGIG (reference sequence). V lost 8 bases and J lost 0; bases outside the gene matches: 0. This CDR3 contains 13 residues. The sequenced sample was PBMCs from the stem cell graft donor, obtained from the stem cell graft. V and J are TRBV30 and TRBJ2-2; 10 nucleotides align to TRBD1. The TCR was taken from a human donor who donated a stem cell graft to a child with acute lymphoblastic leukemia. The DNA of the CDR3 is TGTGCCGGGACAGGGGCGAACACCGGGGAGCTGTTTTTT. This gives the protein CAGTGANTGELFF.